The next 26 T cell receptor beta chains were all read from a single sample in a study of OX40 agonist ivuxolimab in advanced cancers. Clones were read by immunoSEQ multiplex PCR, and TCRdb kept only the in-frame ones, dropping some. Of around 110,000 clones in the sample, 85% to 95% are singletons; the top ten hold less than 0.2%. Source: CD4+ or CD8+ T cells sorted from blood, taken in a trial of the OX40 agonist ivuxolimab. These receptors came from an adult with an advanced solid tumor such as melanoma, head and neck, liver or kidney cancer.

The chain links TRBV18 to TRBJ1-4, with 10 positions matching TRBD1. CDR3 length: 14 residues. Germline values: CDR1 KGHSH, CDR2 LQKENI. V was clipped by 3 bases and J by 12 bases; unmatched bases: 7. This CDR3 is CASSPGRTGGELFF. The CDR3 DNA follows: TGTGCCAGCTCACCCGGCAGGACAGGGGGGGAACTGTTTTTT.

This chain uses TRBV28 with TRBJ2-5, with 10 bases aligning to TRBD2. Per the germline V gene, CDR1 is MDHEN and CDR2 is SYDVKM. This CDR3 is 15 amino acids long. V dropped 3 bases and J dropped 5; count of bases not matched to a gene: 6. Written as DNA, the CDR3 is TGTGCCAGCAGTTTCGTAGCGGGAGGTGGGGAGACCCAGTACTTC. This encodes CASSFVAGGGETQYF.

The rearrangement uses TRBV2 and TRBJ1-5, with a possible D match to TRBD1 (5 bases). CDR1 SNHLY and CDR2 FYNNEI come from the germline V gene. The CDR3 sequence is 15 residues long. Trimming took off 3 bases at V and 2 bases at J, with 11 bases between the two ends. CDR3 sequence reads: CASSEGGVGNQPQHF. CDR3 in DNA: TGTGCCAGCAGTGAGGGGGGAGTGGGCAATCAGCCCCAGCATTTT.

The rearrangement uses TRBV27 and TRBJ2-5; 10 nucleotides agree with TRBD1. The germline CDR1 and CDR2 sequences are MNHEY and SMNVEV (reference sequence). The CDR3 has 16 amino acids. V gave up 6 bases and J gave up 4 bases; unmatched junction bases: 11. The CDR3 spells CASRDSDRGEAETQYF. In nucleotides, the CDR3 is TGTGCCAGCAGAGACTCGGACAGGGGGGAGGCAGAGACCCAGTACTTC.

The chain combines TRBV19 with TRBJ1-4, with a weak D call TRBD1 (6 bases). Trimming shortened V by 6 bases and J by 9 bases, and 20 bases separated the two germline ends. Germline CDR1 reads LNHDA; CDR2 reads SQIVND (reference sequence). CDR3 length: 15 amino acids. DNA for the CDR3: TGTGCCAGTAGCATCAGGGGAGAGGATGGGAAAAAACTGTTTTTT. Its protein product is CASSIRGEDGKKLFF. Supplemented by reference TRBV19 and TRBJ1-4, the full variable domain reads DGGITQSPKYLFRKEGQNVTLSCEQNLNHDAMYWYRQDPGQGLRLIYYSQIVNDFQKGDIAEGYSVSREKKESFPLTVTSAQKNPTAFYLCASSIRGEDGKKLFFGSGTQLSVL.

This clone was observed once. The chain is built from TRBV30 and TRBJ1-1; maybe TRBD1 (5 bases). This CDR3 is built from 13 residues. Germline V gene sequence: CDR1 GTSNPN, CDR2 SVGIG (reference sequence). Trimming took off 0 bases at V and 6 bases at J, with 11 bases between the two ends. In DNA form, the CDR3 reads TGTGCCTGGAGTGTACAACGGGGGGCTGAAGCTTTCTTT. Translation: CAWSVQRGAEAFF.

CDR3 in amino acids: CASSERVRASPLHF. DNA of the CDR3: TGTGCCAGCAGTGAGAGGGTACGAGCCTCACCCCTCCACTTT. The chain couples TRBV6-5 to TRBJ1-6; D uncertain. V lost 5 bases to trimming and J lost 10 bases, with 15 bases between them. The CDR3 covers 14 residues. Germline V gives CDR1 MNHEY, CDR2 SVGAGI.

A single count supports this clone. CDR3 region: CASSLAVGLYDTGELFF. The CDR3 DNA follows: TGTGCCAGCAGCTTAGCCGTTGGGTTATATGACACCGGGGAGCTGTTTTTT. This chain links TRBV7-8 with TRBJ2-2; D remains ambiguous. V was pared by 0 bases and J by 3 bases, with 14 bases between. The CDR3 is made up of 17 amino acids. Germline V gene lookup returns CDR1 SGHVS and CDR2 FQNEAQ.

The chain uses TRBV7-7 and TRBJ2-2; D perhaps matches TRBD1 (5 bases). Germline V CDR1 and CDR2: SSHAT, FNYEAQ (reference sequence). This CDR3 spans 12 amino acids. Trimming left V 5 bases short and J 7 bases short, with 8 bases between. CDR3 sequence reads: CASSPRGGELFF. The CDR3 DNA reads TGTGCCAGCAGCCCTAGGGGCGGGGAGCTGTTTTTT.

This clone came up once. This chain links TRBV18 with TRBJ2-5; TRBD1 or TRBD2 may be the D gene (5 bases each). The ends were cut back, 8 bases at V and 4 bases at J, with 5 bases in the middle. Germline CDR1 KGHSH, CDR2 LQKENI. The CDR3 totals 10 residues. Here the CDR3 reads CASGGETQYF. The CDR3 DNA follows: TGTGCCAGCGGGGGAGAGACCCAGTACTTC.

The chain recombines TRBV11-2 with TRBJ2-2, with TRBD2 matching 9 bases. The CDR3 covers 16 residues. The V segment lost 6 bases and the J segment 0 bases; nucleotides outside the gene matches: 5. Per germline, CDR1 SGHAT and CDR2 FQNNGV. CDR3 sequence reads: CASRISGGANTGELFF. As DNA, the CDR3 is TGTGCCAGCAGGATTAGCGGGGGAGCGAACACCGGGGAGCTGTTTTTT. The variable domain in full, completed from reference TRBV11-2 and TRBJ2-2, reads EAGVAQSPRYKIIEKRQSVAFWCNPISGHATLYWYQQILGQGPKLLIQFQNNGVVDDSQLPKDRFSAERLKGVDSTLKIQPAKLEDSAVYLCASRISGGANTGELFFGEGSRLTVL.

In DNA form, the CDR3 reads TGTGCCAGCAGTCGCTCGGGGGTCGGCTACGAGCAGTACTTC. This sequence encodes CASSRSGVGYEQYF. V gene TRBV7-9 combines with J gene TRBJ2-7, with D possibly being TRBD2 (6 bases). Germline CDR1 is SEHNR and CDR2 is FQNEAQ (reference sequence). This CDR3 has 14 residues. Trimming left V 6 bases short and J 3 bases short, with 15 bases between.

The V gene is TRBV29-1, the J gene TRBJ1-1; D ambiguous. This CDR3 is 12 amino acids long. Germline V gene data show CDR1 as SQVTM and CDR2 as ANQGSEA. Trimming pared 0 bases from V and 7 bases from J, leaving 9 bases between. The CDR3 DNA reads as TGCAGCGTTGAAGAGGGAGGCCTTGAAGCTTTCTTT. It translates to CSVEEGGLEAFF.

The CDR3 loop is CASTAGTYEQYF. The CDR3 DNA sequence: TGTGCCAGCACCGCGGGTACCTACGAGCAGTACTTC. This chain joins TRBV6-1 and TRBJ2-7; perhaps TRBD2 as D (5 bases). The CDR3 runs to 12 residues. CDR1 is MNHNS and CDR2 is SASEGT in the germline V gene. V gave up 7 bases and J gave up 2 bases, with 9 bases separating them.

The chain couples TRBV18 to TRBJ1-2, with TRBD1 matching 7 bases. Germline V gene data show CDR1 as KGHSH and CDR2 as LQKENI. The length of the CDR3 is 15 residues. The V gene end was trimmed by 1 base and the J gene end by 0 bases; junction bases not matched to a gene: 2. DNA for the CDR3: TGTGCCAGCTCACCACGGACAGGAACTAACTATGGCTACACCTTC. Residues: CASSPRTGTNYGYTF.

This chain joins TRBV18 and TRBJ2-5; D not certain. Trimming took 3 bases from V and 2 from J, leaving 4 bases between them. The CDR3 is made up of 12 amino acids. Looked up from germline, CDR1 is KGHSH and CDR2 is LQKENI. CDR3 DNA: TGTGCCAGCTCACCGGGGCAAGAGACCCAGTACTTC. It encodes CASSPGQETQYF.

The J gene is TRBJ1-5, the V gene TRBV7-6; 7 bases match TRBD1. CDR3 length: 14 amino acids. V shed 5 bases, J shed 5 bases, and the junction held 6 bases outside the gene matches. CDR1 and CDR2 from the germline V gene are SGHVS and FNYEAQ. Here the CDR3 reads CASSLTGADQPQHF. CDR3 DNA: TGTGCCAGCAGCCTTACAGGGGCTGATCAGCCCCAGCATTTT. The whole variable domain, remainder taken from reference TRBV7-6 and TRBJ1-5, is GAGVSQSPRYKVTKRGQDVALRCDPISGHVSLYWYRQALGQGPEFLTYFNYEAQQDKSGLPNDRFSAERPEGSISTLTIQRTEQRDSAMYRCASSLTGADQPQHFGDGTRLSIL.

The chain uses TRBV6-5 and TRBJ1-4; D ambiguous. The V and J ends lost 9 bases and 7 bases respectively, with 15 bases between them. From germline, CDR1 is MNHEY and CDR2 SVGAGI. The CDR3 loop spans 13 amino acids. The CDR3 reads CASRSYSGEKLFF. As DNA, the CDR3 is TGTGCCAGTCGAAGCTACAGTGGTGAAAAACTGTTTTTT.

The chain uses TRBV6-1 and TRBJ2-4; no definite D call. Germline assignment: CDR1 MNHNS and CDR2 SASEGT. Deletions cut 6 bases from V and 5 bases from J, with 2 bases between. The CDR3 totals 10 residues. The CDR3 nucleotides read TGTGCCAGCAGCGAAAACATTCAGTACTTC. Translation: CASSENIQYF.

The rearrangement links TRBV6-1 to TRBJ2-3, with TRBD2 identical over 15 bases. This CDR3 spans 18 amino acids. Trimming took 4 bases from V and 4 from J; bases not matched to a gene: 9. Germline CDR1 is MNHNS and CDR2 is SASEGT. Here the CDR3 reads CASSARGLAGGIADTQYF. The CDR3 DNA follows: TGTGCCAGCAGTGCCCGGGGACTAGCGGGAGGAATCGCAGATACGCAGTATTTT.

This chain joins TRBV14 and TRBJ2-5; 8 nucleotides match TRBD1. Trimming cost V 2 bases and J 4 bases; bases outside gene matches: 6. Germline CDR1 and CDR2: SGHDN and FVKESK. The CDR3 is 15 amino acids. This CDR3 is CASSQKAGTGETQYF. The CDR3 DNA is TGTGCCAGCAGCCAAAAAGCCGGGACAGGAGAGACCCAGTACTTC.

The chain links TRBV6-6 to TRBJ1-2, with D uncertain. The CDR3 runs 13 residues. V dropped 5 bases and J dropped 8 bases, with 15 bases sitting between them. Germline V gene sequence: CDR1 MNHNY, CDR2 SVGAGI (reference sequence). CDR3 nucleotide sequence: TGTGCCAGCAGTGCCCTTTATGAGGTCGGCTACACCTTC. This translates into CASSALYEVGYTF.

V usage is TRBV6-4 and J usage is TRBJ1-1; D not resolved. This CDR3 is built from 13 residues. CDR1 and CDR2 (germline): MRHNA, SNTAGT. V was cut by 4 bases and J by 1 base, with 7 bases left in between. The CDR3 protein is CASSVERNTEAFF. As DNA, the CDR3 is TGTGCCAGCAGTGTGGAGAGGAACACTGAAGCTTTCTTT.

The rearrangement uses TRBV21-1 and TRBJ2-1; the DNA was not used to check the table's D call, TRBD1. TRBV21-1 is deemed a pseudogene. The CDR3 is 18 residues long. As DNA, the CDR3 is TGTGCCAGCAGCAGCCCCCCTTCGACAGGGGATTTTAATAATGAGCAGTTCTTC. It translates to CASSSPPSTGDFNNEQFF.

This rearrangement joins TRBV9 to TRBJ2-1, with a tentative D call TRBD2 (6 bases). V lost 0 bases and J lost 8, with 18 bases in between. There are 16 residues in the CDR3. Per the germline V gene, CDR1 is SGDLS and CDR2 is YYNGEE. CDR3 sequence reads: CASSVGSSGPGDEQFF. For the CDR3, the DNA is TGTGCCAGCAGCGTAGGAAGTAGCGGTCCAGGCGATGAGCAGTTCTTC.

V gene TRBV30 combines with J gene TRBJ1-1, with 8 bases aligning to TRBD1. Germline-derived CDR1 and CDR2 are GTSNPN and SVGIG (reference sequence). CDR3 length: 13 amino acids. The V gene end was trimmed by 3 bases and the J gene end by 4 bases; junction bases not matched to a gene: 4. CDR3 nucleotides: TGTGCCTGGAGCGACAGGGGCCCCACTGAAGCTTTCTTT. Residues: CAWSDRGPTEAFF.